The 22 T cell receptor beta chains below come from one sample, sequenced in a study of vaccination effects on CD4 cells after COVID-19 (dated 2022 in TCRdb). These TCRs are of unknown antigen specificity. After about 9 days of culture, CD4+ T cells were isolated with the EasySep CD4+ T cell isolation kit. Each participant got two doses of an mRNA SARS-CoV-2 vaccine, either BNT162b2 or mRNA-1273. The protocol used for the library was the immunoSEQ multiplex PCR assay. The immuneACCESS repertoire file appears here via TCRdb, limited to in-frame rearrangements. These files lack a portion of the clones; in checked studies, under half of the deficit traces to unresolved V genes, and the cause of the others is not known. The sample has tens of thousands of clones on record, around 79% of them singletons. The ten largest account for over 2% of the sample. The sequencing here drew on CD4+ T cells from PBMCs cultured without peptide, taken after COVID-19 vaccination. All receptors derive from a human donor who received a COVID-19 vaccine.

The V and J genes are TRBV29-1 and TRBJ2-7; weak D call: TRBD1 (6 bases). Germline V CDR1 and CDR2: SQVTM, ANQGSEA. The CDR3 sequence is 11 residues long. V was cut by 6 bases and J by 7 bases, with 13 bases left in between. DNA for the CDR3: TGCAGCGTAGTGCAGGGGTTGGAGCAGTACGTC. This sequence encodes CSVVQGLEQYV.

The V and J genes are TRBV27 and TRBJ2-7, with D tentatively TRBD1 (6 bases). Germline V gives CDR1 MNHEY, CDR2 SMNVEV (reference sequence). The CDR3 has 14 amino acids. Trimming took 2 bases from V and 1 from J, leaving 9 bases between them. Here the CDR3 DNA reads TGTGCCAGCAGTTTAGTAGACAGGTCCTACGAGCAGTACGTC. Translated: CASSLVDRSYEQYV.

The chain uses TRBV2 and TRBJ1-4; D is unclear. Trimming cost V 8 bases and J 8 bases, with 9 bases left between them. The CDR3 runs to 11 residues. In germline, CDR1 is SNHLY, CDR2 FYNNEI. The chain's CDR3 is CASLGGEKLFF. The CDR3 DNA reads as TGTGCCAGCCTGGGAGGGGAAAAACTGTTTTTT.

The chain recombines TRBV5-1 with TRBJ1-2; TRBD1 is a possible D gene (6 bases). The CDR3 runs 12 residues. The germline gives CDR1 SGHRS, CDR2 YFSETQ. Trimming shortened V by 4 bases and J by 4 bases, and 8 bases separated the two germline ends. The CDR3 sequence is CASSEQGYGYTF. CDR3 nucleotide sequence: TGCGCCAGCAGCGAACAGGGCTATGGCTACACCTTC.

V usage is TRBV5-1 and J usage is TRBJ1-2; D is ambiguous. Trimming cost V 0 bases and J 6 bases, with 15 bases left between them. This CDR3 is 15 amino acids long. CDR1 and CDR2 from the germline V gene are SGHRS and YFSETQ. The CDR3 DNA reads as TGCGCCAGCAGCTTGGCACCAGCCTCCATCAATGGCTACACCTTC. This gives the protein CASSLAPASINGYTF.

This clone was seen just once. The chain recombines TRBV7-2 with TRBJ1-4; 9 bases are a match to TRBD1. The junction had 3 bases not matched to a gene; V was cut back by 6 bases and J by 7 bases. The CDR3 length is 13 residues. Germline CDR1 is SGHTA and CDR2 is FQGNSA. The CDR3 protein is CASRQDRGEKLFF. The CDR3 DNA follows: TGTGCCAGCAGGCAGGACAGGGGTGAAAAACTGTTTTTT.

The V and J genes are TRBV30 and TRBJ2-2; D is unresolved. The germline CDR1 and CDR2 sequences are GTSNPN and SVGIG (reference sequence). This CDR3 spans 14 amino acids. V was shortened by 7 bases and J by 5 bases, with 17 bases between the two germline ends. The CDR3 here is CASKPNDLTGELFF. CDR3 bases: TGTGCCTCAAAGCCTAATGACCTAACCGGGGAGCTGTTTTTT. Full variable domain (missing parts from reference TRBV30 and TRBJ2-2): SQTIHQWPATLVQPVGSPLSLECTVEGTSNPNLYWYRQAAGRGLQLLFYSVGIGQISSEVPQNLSASRPQDRQFILSSKKLLLSDSGFYLCASKPNDLTGELFFGEGSRLTVL.

The chain couples TRBV5-1 to TRBJ1-1; 10 bases fit TRBD1. Germline loops: CDR1 SGHRS, CDR2 YFSETQ. The CDR3 length is 14 residues. Trimming removed 4 bases from V and 5 bases from J; junction bases left unmatched: 5. The DNA for the CDR3 is TGCGCCAGCAGCAGGGACAGGGGAAAAACTGAAGCTTTCTTT. This encodes CASSRDRGKTEAFF.

J is TRBJ2-3 and V is TRBV15, with 10 bases aligning to TRBD1. V trimming: 0 bases; J trimming: 5 bases; junction bases outside the gene matches: 2. The CDR3 length is 15 residues. CDR1 LNHNV and CDR2 YYDKDF come from the germline V gene (reference sequence). The CDR3 loop is CATSRETGGIDTQYF. The CDR3 nucleotides read TGTGCCACCAGCAGAGAGACAGGGGGCATAGATACGCAGTATTTT.

This chain connects TRBV7-9 to TRBJ1-1, with D tentatively TRBD1 (6 bases). The CDR3 is 13 amino acids. The germline V gene encodes CDR1 SEHNR and CDR2 FQNEAQ (reference sequence). The V end lost 6 bases, the J end lost 6 bases, and 14 bases lay between the germline ends. CDR3 sequence (DNA): TGTGCCAGCAGTCAATTGCAGGGGTCTGAAGCTTTCTTT. It specifies CASSQLQGSEAFF.

This clone has just a few counts. J is TRBJ1-1 and V is TRBV6-1, with TRBD1 as a possible D gene (5 bases). The ends were cut back, 2 bases at V and 10 bases at J, with 14 bases in the middle. This CDR3 is 13 amino acids long. Per germline, CDR1 MNHNS and CDR2 SASEGT. The DNA of the CDR3 is TGTGCCAGCAGTGAATTCGGTCCAGGGAGAGCTTTCTTT. Protein product: CASSEFGPGRAFF.

CDR3 residues: CASTPLSGAGGNQPQHF. As DNA, the CDR3 is TGTGCCAGCACCCCTCTGTCCGGTGCAGGGGGCAATCAGCCCCAGCATTTT. The genes are TRBV27 and TRBJ1-5; D is perhaps TRBD1 (6 bases). V was cut by 7 bases and J by 2 bases, with 21 bases left in between. The CDR3 is made up of 17 amino acids. The germline V gene encodes CDR1 MNHEY and CDR2 SMNVEV (reference sequence).

The sample holds one count of this clone. The chain employs TRBV29-1 and TRBJ1-4; no clear D gene. The germline V gene encodes CDR1 SQVTM and CDR2 ANQGSEA. Deletions cut 3 bases from V and 2 bases from J, with 7 bases between. The CDR3 is 13 residues long. CDR3 in amino acids: CSVESGTNEKLFF. The CDR3 region has the DNA TGCAGCGTTGAGTCTGGGACTAATGAAAAACTGTTTTTT. Filled out from reference TRBV29-1 and TRBJ1-4, the complete variable domain reads SAVISQKPSRDICQRGTSLTIQCQVDSQVTMMFWYRQQPGQSLTLIATANQGSEATYESGFVIDKFPISRPNLTFSTLTVSNMSPEDSSIYLCSVESGTNEKLFFGSGTQLSVL.

The chain carries TRBV28 and TRBJ2-1; D gene unclear. Per the germline V gene, CDR1 is MDHEN and CDR2 is SYDVKM. CDR3 length: 16 amino acids. Trimming cost V 5 bases and J 0 bases, with 14 bases left between them. This CDR3 is CASSAATPSSYNEQFF. CDR3 in DNA: TGTGCCAGCAGTGCGGCCACTCCGAGCTCCTACAATGAGCAGTTCTTC.

This sequence joins TRBV7-9 and TRBJ1-5; weak D call: TRBD1 (5 bases). V lost 8 bases, J lost 6 bases, and 11 bases lay in between. The CDR3 loop spans 12 amino acids. In germline, CDR1 is SEHNR, CDR2 FQNEAQ (reference sequence). The CDR3 sequence is CASEQAGQPQHF. The CDR3 region has the DNA TGTGCCAGCGAACAGGCGGGTCAGCCCCAGCATTTT.

The rearrangement uses TRBV5-5 and TRBJ1-2, with D unclear. The V end was cut by 1 base, the J end by 4 bases, with 14 bases between. CDR1 is SGHKS, CDR2 YYEKEE, per germline (reference sequence). The CDR3 covers 15 residues. The CDR3 reads CASSLSGGSVYGYTF. The CDR3 DNA reads as TGTGCCAGCAGCTTGTCTGGAGGGAGTGTCTATGGCTACACCTTC.

CDR3 coding DNA: TGTGCCACCAGCAGAGATTTTACAGGGGGTATGACTAATGAAAAACTGTTTTTT. Its translation: CATSRDFTGGMTNEKLFF. The gene calls are TRBV15 and TRBJ1-4; 8 bases are shared with TRBD1. CDR1 and CDR2 (germline): LNHNV, YYDKDF (reference sequence). V was pared by 0 bases and J by 2 bases, with 8 bases of the junction left unmatched. The CDR3 is made up of 18 amino acids. The full variable domain, in which reference TRBV15 and TRBJ1-4 provide the parts outside the CDR3, is DAMVIQNPRYQVTQFGKPVTLSCSQTLNHNVMYWYQQKSSQAPKLLFHYYDKDFNNEADTPDNFQSRRPNTSFCFLDIRSPGLGDTAMYLCATSRDFTGGMTNEKLFFGSGTQLSVL.

J is TRBJ2-1 and V is TRBV7-4; D ambiguous. CDR3 size: 13 residues. CDR1 and CDR2 (germline): SGHVT, SQSDAQ. V lost 1 base, J lost 8 bases, and 9 bases lay in between. CDR3 sequence: CASSLVSRYEQFF. CDR3 coding DNA: TGTGCCAGCAGCTTAGTATCCAGATATGAGCAGTTCTTC.

This clone was observed once. The chain is built from TRBV5-1 and TRBJ2-5, with a tentative D call TRBD1 (6 bases). CDR1 is SGHRS and CDR2 is YFSETQ in the germline V gene. V lost 1 base and J lost 5, with 9 bases in between. The CDR3 runs 13 residues. The CDR3: CASSLTGSETQYF. The CDR3 bases are TGCGCCAGCAGCTTGACAGGGTCTGAGACCCAGTACTTC. Filled out from reference TRBV5-1 and TRBJ2-5, the complete variable domain reads KAGVTQTPRYLIKTRGQQVTLSCSPISGHRSVSWYQQTPGQGLQFLFEYFSETQRNKGNFPGRFSGRQFSNSRSEMNVSTLELGDSALYLCASSLTGSETQYFGPGTRLLVL.

V gene TRBV30 combines with J gene TRBJ1-1, with D possibly TRBD1 on 5 matching bases. Trimming shortened V by 8 bases and J by 5 bases, and 18 bases separated the two germline ends. The CDR3 spans 13 residues. Germline V lookup: CDR1 GTSNPN, CDR2 SVGIG (reference sequence). CDR3 DNA sequence: TGTGCCAGCAAACAGGCCCAGAGAACTGAAGCTTTCTTT. This encodes CASKQAQRTEAFF.

The rearrangement joins TRBV7-2 to TRBJ1-2; 8 bases line up with TRBD1. The CDR3 has 17 amino acids. Germline V gene data show CDR1 as SGHTA and CDR2 as FQGNSA. V trimming: 1 base; J trimming: 4 bases; junction bases outside the gene matches: 11. The CDR3 here is CASSLGAQGALGYGYTF. The CDR3 region has the DNA TGTGCCAGCAGCTTAGGGGCCCAGGGGGCGCTCGGCTATGGCTACACCTTC.

The chain has TRBV15 and TRBJ2-1; D possibly corresponds to TRBD2 (7 bases). Germline assignment: CDR1 LNHNV and CDR2 YYDKDF (reference sequence). Trimming took 5 bases from V and 7 from J, leaving 24 bases between them. CDR3 length equals 17 residues. In DNA, the CDR3 is TGTGCCACCAGCGGAAGGATCGGGGGGCCGCCATTTAATGAGCAGTTCTTC. Encoded protein: CATSGRIGGPPFNEQFF.